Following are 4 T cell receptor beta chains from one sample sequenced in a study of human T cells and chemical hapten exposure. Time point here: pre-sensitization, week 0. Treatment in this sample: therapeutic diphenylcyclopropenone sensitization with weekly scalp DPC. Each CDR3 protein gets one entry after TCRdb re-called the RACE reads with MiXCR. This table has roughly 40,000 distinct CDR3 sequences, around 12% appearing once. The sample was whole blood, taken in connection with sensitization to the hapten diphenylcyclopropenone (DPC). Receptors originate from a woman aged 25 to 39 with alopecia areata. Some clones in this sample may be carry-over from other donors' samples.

The CDR3 nucleotides are TGTGCCAGCAGCCGCTCCTCTGGGGCCAACGTCCTGACTTTC. It yields the protein CASSRSSGANVLTF. The chain employs TRBV7-2 and TRBJ2-6; no clear D. This CDR3 contains 14 residues. Between the trimmed V and J ends, which lost 5 bases and 0 bases, there was a span of 5 bases. Germline V gene lookup returns CDR1 SGHTA and CDR2 FQGNSA.

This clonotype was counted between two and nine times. Here the CDR3 DNA reads TGTGCCAGCAGTCGGCAGGCTAACTATGGCTACACCTTC. Its protein is CASSRQANYGYTF. The rearrangement joins TRBV6-6 to TRBJ1-2; D ambiguous. V shed 5 bases and J shed 0 bases, with 7 bases lying between them. This CDR3 has 13 amino acids. The germline V gene encodes CDR1 MNHNY and CDR2 SVGAGI (reference sequence).

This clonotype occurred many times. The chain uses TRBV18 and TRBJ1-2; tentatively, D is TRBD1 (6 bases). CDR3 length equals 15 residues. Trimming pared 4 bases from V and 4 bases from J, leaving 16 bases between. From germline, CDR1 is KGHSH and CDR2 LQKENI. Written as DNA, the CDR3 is TGTGCCAGCTCACTCGATTACAGGGTTTCCTATGGCTACACCTTC. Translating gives CASSLDYRVSYGYTF.

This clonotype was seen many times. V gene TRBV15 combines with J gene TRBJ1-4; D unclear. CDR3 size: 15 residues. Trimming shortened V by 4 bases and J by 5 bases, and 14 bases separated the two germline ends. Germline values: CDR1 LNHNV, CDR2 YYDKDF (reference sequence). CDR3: CATSTLMWENEKLFF. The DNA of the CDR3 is TGTGCCACCAGCACCTTAATGTGGGAAAATGAAAAACTGTTTTTT.